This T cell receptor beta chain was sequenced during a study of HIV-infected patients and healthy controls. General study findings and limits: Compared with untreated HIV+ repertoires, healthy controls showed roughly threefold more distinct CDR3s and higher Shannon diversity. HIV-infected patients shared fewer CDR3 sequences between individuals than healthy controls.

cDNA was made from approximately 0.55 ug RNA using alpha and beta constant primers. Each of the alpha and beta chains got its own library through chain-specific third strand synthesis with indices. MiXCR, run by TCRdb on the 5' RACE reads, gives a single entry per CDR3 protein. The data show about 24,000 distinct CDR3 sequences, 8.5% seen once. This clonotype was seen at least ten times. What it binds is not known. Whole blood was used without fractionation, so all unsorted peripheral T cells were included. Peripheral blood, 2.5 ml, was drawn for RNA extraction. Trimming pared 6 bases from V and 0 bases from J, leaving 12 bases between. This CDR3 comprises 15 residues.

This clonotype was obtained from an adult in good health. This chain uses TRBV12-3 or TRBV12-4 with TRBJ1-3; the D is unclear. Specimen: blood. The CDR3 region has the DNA TGTGCCAGCAGCCCGGGGAGGTCCTCTGGAAACACCATATATTTT. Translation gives CASSPGRSSGNTIYF.